The T cell receptor beta chain described here comes from a study of regulatory T cells in long-lasting Graves disease. This clonotype came up a few times. Construction of TCR beta libraries relied on iRepertoire HTBI primers and on Arm-PCR targeting CDR3 regions. A single record per CDR3 protein comes from TCRdb applying MiXCR to the multiplex PCR reads. The sample lists roughly 610,000 distinct CDR3 sequences, roughly 15% occurring once. Time point: newly diagnosed GD, antithyroid drugs for less than 3 months. PBMC RNA was the source of the TCR library. V was trimmed by 2 bases and J by 3 bases, leaving 10 bases between them. The CDR3 has 14 residues. The germline CDR1 and CDR2 sequences are KGHSH and LQKENI. These data were likewise used in another study, on T cells in Graves' hyperthyroidism and ophthalmopathy. That report adds: Researchers found most expanded thyroid clonotypes above 0.001 in blood as well.

This clonotype originated in a woman in her twenties or thirties with Graves disease. This specimen was peripheral blood mononuclear cells (PBMCs), taken at new diagnosis, from a patient treated with antithyroid drugs. The gene calls are TRBV18 and TRBJ1-1; D gene ambiguous. The CDR3 protein is CASSPTPGYTEAFF. The CDR3 coding sequence is TGTGCCAGCTCACCAACCCCGGGGTACACTGAAGCTTTCTTT.